The 27 T cell receptor beta chains reported below all come from one sample, sequenced in a study of neurological immune-mediated disorders. TCRdb called the 5' RACE reads again in MiXCR, with one record for every CDR3 protein. The sample includes some 65,000 distinct CDR3 sequences, 4.1% of them seen just once. Sequences were obtained from PBMCs. All receptors come from a man between 45 and 60 years old with multiple sclerosis.

Many counts were recorded for this clonotype. The chain links TRBV7-7 to TRBJ2-2; the D is unclear. The V and J ends lost 4 bases and 1 base respectively, with 7 bases between them. The length of the CDR3 is 14 residues. The V gene's germline CDR1 is SSHAT and CDR2 FNYEAQ (reference sequence). CDR3 amino acids: CASSSQLNTGELFF. The CDR3 DNA reads as TGTGCCAGCAGCTCCCAGCTGAACACCGGGGAGCTGTTTTTT.

In this sample, this clonotype turned up many times. The CDR3 sequence: CASSGGLAGYNEQFF. CDR3 DNA: TGTGCCAGCAGCGGGGGACTAGCGGGGTACAATGAGCAGTTCTTC. The V gene is TRBV5-5, the J gene TRBJ2-1, with TRBD2 identical over 13 bases. This CDR3 contains 15 residues. V lost 4 bases to trimming and J lost 4 bases; unmatched junction nucleotides: 2. CDR1 is SGHKS, CDR2 YYEKEE, per germline (reference sequence).

Ten or more counts support this clonotype. This rearrangement joins TRBV5-1 to TRBJ2-2; TRBD1 agrees at 10 bases. CDR1 and CDR2 from the germline V gene are SGHRS and YFSETQ. The CDR3 is made up of 18 amino acids. With V trimmed by 4 bases and J by 3 bases, 12 bases remained unmatched. In DNA, the CDR3 is TGCGCCAGCAGCCTCGACAGGGGGCTCTTGAGGGACACCGGGGAGCTGTTTTTT. It specifies CASSLDRGLLRDTGELFF. Full variable domain (missing parts from reference TRBV5-1 and TRBJ2-2): KAGVTQTPRYLIKTRGQQVTLSCSPISGHRSVSWYQQTPGQGLQFLFEYFSETQRNKGNFPGRFSGRQFSNSRSEMNVSTLELGDSALYLCASSLDRGLLRDTGELFFGEGSRLTVL.

CDR3 sequence reads: CASSSGGGYQETQYF. CDR3 sequence (DNA): TGTGCCAGCAGCTCAGGGGGGGGGTACCAAGAGACCCAGTACTTC. This rearrangement joins TRBV5-6 to TRBJ2-5; D may be TRBD1 or TRBD2 (7 bases each). Trimming left V 3 bases short and J 0 bases short, with 12 bases between. Germline lookup yields CDR1 SGHDT and CDR2 YYEEEE. The CDR3 is 15 amino acids.

At least ten counts were recorded for this clonotype. The V and J genes are TRBV2 and TRBJ1-6, with D possibly TRBD1 on 5 matching bases. The CDR3 runs 12 residues. Germline V lookup: CDR1 SNHLY, CDR2 FYNNEI. Deletions cut 4 bases from V and 11 bases from J, with 9 bases between. Written as DNA, the CDR3 is TGTGCCAGCAGTGGGGACTCTCCACCCCTCCACTTT. Its protein is CASSGDSPPLHF.

This clonotype was recorded many times. This chain joins TRBV18 and TRBJ2-1; D is unclear. The V end was cut by 1 base, the J end by 8 bases, with 9 bases between. CDR1 and CDR2 (germline): KGHSH, LQKENI. This CDR3 is 13 amino acids long. The CDR3 sequence: CASSPLDGHEQFF. In nucleotides, the CDR3 is TGTGCCAGCTCACCACTCGATGGCCATGAGCAGTTCTTC.

This clonotype was recorded many times. The chain joins TRBV7-9 to TRBJ1-4; D gene ambiguous. Germline lookup yields CDR1 SEHNR and CDR2 FQNEAQ (reference sequence). The germline V and J ends were trimmed by 1 base and 0 bases, with 15 bases remaining between them. CDR3 length equals 18 residues. In DNA form, the CDR3 reads TGTGCCAGCAGCTTAGAACTGGGTTCCCGCGCAACTAATGAAAAACTGTTTTTT. This gives the protein CASSLELGSRATNEKLFF.

There are many counts of this clonotype. The J gene is TRBJ1-1, the V gene TRBV6-6; no clear D gene. V was trimmed by 10 bases and J by 1 base, leaving 13 bases between them. The CDR3 contains 13 residues. Germline V gene sequence: CDR1 MNHNY, CDR2 SVGAGI (reference sequence). The CDR3 loop is CATSYGSNTEAFF. DNA for the CDR3: TGTGCCACCAGCTACGGATCGAACACTGAAGCTTTCTTT.

This clonotype has only a few counts. The V gene is TRBV7-6, the J gene TRBJ1-1; 10 nucleotides align to TRBD1. Germline V lookup: CDR1 SGHVS, CDR2 FNYEAQ. Trimming at V came to 5 bases and at J to 5 bases, leaving 8 bases not matched to a gene. CDR3 length: 15 amino acids. The CDR3: CASSHRGDRGTEAFF. The CDR3 DNA reads TGTGCCAGCAGCCACCGTGGGGACAGGGGAACTGAAGCTTTCTTT.

This clonotype was recorded at least ten times. V gene TRBV12-3 or TRBV12-4 combines with J gene TRBJ2-1; the D gene is possibly TRBD2 (5 bases). The length of the CDR3 is 13 residues. V shed 2 bases and J shed 8 bases, with 10 bases lying between them. CDR3 coding DNA: TGTGCCAGCAGTTTAATAGCGTTCGATGAGCAGTTCTTC. Translating it yields CASSLIAFDEQFF.

This clonotype has a count of ten or more. The chain joins TRBV6-1 to TRBJ2-3; 7 bases align to TRBD1. V dropped 1 base and J dropped 2; count of bases not matched to a gene: 6. The CDR3 contains 16 residues. The germline CDR1 and CDR2 sequences are MNHNS and SASEGT. CDR3 region: CASSEGTGAYTDTQYF. The DNA of the CDR3 is TGTGCCAGCAGTGAAGGAACAGGGGCGTACACAGATACGCAGTATTTT.

There are many counts of this clonotype. This chain uses TRBV6-1 with TRBJ1-5, with D perhaps TRBD1 (6 bases). From germline, CDR1 is MNHNS and CDR2 SASEGT. The CDR3 runs to 15 residues. The V gene lost 7 bases and the J gene lost 0 bases, with 13 bases spanning the gap. Here the CDR3 reads CASIPTGPSNQPQHF. The CDR3 bases are TGTGCCAGCATTCCGACAGGACCTAGCAATCAGCCCCAGCATTTT.

As concerns this clonotype: This CDR3 fails to terminate in the conserved phenylalanine or tryptophan, so it likely reflects a read error. The chain couples TRBV14 to TRBJ2-1, with 9 bases matching TRBD1. The CDR3 is 15 residues long. The V gene's germline CDR1 is SGHDN and CDR2 FVKESK. Trimming cost V 5 bases and J 0 bases; bases outside gene matches: 2. CDR3 protein: CASSSTGGSYNEQFL. Written as DNA, the CDR3 is TGTGCCAGCAGCTCGACAGGGGGCTCCTACAATGAGCAGTTCTTA.

This clonotype appeared many times. This chain joins TRBV3-1 and TRBJ2-7; a weak D match, TRBD1 (5 bases). The CDR3 extends over 12 amino acids. Germline V CDR1 and CDR2: LGHDT, YNNKEL (reference sequence). V lost 4 bases and J lost 5, with 9 bases in between. The CDR3 reads CASSPRVHEQYF. The CDR3 nucleotides are TGTGCCAGCAGCCCCAGGGTCCACGAGCAGTACTTC.

This clonotype was seen ten or more times. In nucleotides, the CDR3 is TGCGCCAGCTATCCGGTCGGGTCTTACAATGAGCAGTTCTTC. It specifies CASYPVGSYNEQFF. This chain joins TRBV5-1 and TRBJ2-1; D remains ambiguous. Germline CDR1 SGHRS, CDR2 YFSETQ. The CDR3 spans 14 residues. V lost 7 bases and J lost 4, with 15 bases in between.

This clonotype was counted many times. The chain recombines TRBV29-1 with TRBJ1-1, with a weak D call TRBD1 (6 bases). The CDR3 runs 14 residues. Trimming removed 2 bases at V and 4 bases at J, with 14 bases between. CDR1 is SQVTM and CDR2 is ANQGSEA in the germline V gene. DNA for the CDR3: TGCAGCGTTGAATACCACAGGGATCTCACTGAAGCTTTCTTT. Translation gives CSVEYHRDLTEAFF.

Ten or more counts support this clonotype. The chain links TRBV18 to TRBJ1-6; 8 bases line up with TRBD1. The CDR3 consists of 15 residues. The ends lost 6 bases at V and 9 bases at J; junction bases unmatched: 10. Germline CDR1 is KGHSH and CDR2 is LQKENI. This CDR3 is CASSQGQVEGSPLHF. DNA for the CDR3: TGTGCCAGCTCCCAGGGACAGGTGGAAGGTTCACCCCTCCACTTT.

This chain joins TRBV20-1 and TRBJ1-2; tentative D call: TRBD1 (5 bases). The CDR3 has 14 residues. Germline CDR1 is DFQATT and CDR2 is SNEGSKA (reference sequence). V lost 2 bases, J lost 0 bases, and 10 bases lay in between. CDR3 region: CSARRQTANYGYTF. CDR3 DNA sequence: TGCAGTGCTAGAAGACAGACAGCTAACTATGGCTACACCTTC.

This clonotype was seen at least ten times. The V gene is TRBV20-1, the J gene TRBJ1-1; D might be TRBD1 (6 bases). CDR1 and CDR2 (germline): DFQATT, SNEGSKA (reference sequence). CDR3 length: 13 amino acids. Trimming left V 6 bases short and J 1 base short, with 12 bases between. CDR3 coding DNA: TGCAGTGCAAAAACGGGACAGAACACTGAAGCTTTCTTT. Amino acid sequence: CSAKTGQNTEAFF.

This clonotype has just a few counts. The chain is built from TRBV7-8 and TRBJ1-2, with D perhaps TRBD1 (5 bases). Trimming removed 5 bases at V and 0 bases at J, with 13 bases between. The CDR3 runs to 15 residues. Germline V gene sequence: CDR1 SGHVS, CDR2 FQNEAQ. The CDR3 sequence is CASSGRGRANYGYTF. The CDR3 nucleotides read TGTGCCAGCAGCGGACGGGGGAGAGCTAACTATGGCTACACCTTC.

At least ten counts were recorded for this clonotype. The chain uses TRBV9 and TRBJ2-1; 7 bases line up with TRBD2. From germline, CDR1 is SGDLS and CDR2 YYNGEE. The J segment lost 1 base and the V segment lost 3 bases, leaving 10 bases of the junction unmatched. The CDR3 is 17 amino acids. CDR3 bases: TGTGCCAGCAGCGCCCACGTTCAGGGACTATCCTACAATGAGCAGTTCTTC. Amino acids: CASSAHVQGLSYNEQFF.

This clonotype has ten or more counts. The gene calls are TRBV5-1 and TRBJ2-3; D remains unclear. Trimming left V 0 bases short and J 2 bases short, with 10 bases between. Germline V gene data show CDR1 as SGHRS and CDR2 as YFSETQ. CDR3 length: 15 residues. CDR3 residues: CASSLGPTDTDTQYF. CDR3 DNA sequence: TGCGCCAGCAGCTTGGGCCCTACCGACACAGATACGCAGTATTTT.

At least ten counts were recorded for this clonotype. This chain uses TRBV7-8 with TRBJ1-2, with 8 bases fitting TRBD1. The CDR3 spans 16 residues. From germline, CDR1 is SGHVS and CDR2 FQNEAQ. J gave up 3 bases and V 5 bases, and 11 bases lay outside the gene matches. CDR3: CASSRMTGASYYGYTF. The CDR3 DNA reads as TGTGCCAGCAGCCGTATGACAGGGGCCTCGTACTATGGCTACACCTTC.

This clonotype was detected many times. The rearrangement links TRBV7-9 to TRBJ1-5; tentative D call: TRBD1 (5 bases). Germline values: CDR1 SEHNR, CDR2 FQNEAQ (reference sequence). Trimming removed 1 base at V and 0 bases at J, with 7 bases between. CDR3 length: 15 residues. The CDR3 nucleotides read TGTGCCAGCAGCTTAGGAGGACATAGCAATCAGCCCCAGCATTTT. Its translation: CASSLGGHSNQPQHF.

This clonotype was seen at least ten times. This CDR3 is CASRRGRVGYGYTF. CDR3 coding DNA: TGTGCCAGCAGGCGAGGGAGGGTTGGGTATGGCTACACCTTC. The rearrangement joins TRBV6-5 to TRBJ1-2; no firm D call. Trimming took 6 bases from V and 5 from J, leaving 16 bases between them. CDR1 is MNHEY, CDR2 SVGAGI, per germline. The CDR3 spans 14 residues.

J is TRBJ1-1 and V is TRBV4-2, with a tentative D call TRBD1 (6 bases). Between the trimmed V and J ends, which lost 0 bases and 2 bases, there was a span of 16 bases. The CDR3 length is 17 residues. From germline, CDR1 is LGHNA and CDR2 YNFKEQ. The CDR3 sequence is CASSQERRTAINTEAFF. In DNA, the CDR3 is TGTGCCAGCAGCCAAGAACGTAGGACAGCGATAAACACTGAAGCTTTCTTT.

This clonotype was picked up many times. The chain employs TRBV5-1 and TRBJ2-5; D perhaps matches TRBD1 (6 bases). V lost 5 bases and J 2 bases, leaving 13 bases between the germline ends. CDR1 is SGHRS, CDR2 YFSETQ, per germline. The CDR3 sequence is 14 residues long. CDR3: CASSGGGQQETQYF. The CDR3 DNA is TGCGCCAGCAGTGGGGGCGGTCAACAAGAGACCCAGTACTTC.